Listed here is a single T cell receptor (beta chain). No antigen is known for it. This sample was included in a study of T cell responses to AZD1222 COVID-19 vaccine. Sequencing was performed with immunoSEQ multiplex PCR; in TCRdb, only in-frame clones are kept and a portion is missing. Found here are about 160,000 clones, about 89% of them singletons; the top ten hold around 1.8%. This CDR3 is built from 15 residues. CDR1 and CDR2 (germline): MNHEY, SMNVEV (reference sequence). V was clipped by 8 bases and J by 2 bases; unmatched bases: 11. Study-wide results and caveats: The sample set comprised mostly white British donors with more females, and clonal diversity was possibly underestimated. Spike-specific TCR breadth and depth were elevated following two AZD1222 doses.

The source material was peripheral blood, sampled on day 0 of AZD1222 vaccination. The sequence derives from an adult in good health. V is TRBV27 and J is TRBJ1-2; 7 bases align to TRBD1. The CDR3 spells CASAPTGSRNYGYTF. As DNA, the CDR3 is TGTGCCAGCGCCCCGACAGGGAGTAGGAACTATGGCTACACCTTC.